Below are 23 T cell receptor beta chains sequenced from a single sample in a study of tumor-infiltrating lymphocytes in primary liver carcinoma. From about 530 ng total RNA, TCR beta cDNA was generated with a primer in the constant region. Libraries covering TCR beta were generated through three nested multiplex PCR rounds (using a slightly modified ARM-PCR). The first two PCR rounds, roughly 10 cycles each, used TRBV1-TRBV30 forward primers and a C-beta reverse primer. TCRdb called the multiplex PCR reads again in MiXCR, with one record for every CDR3 protein. Altogether more than 90,000 distinct CDR3 sequences are present, approximately 70% being singletons, with the ten largest covering roughly 12%. From unsorted bulk tissue weighing roughly 17-31 mg, DNA and RNA were co-extracted. The specimen sequenced was liver tumor tissue from sampling region 2. Sample subset: tumor region T2, inferior pole. All receptors derive from a woman aged 55-69 years with primary liver carcinoma and hepatitis B virus infection.

In this sample, this clonotype turned up a few times. The missing conserved phenylalanine or tryptophan at the end of this CDR3 makes a read error likely. This chain joins TRBV11-3 and TRBJ2-3; 9 bases map to TRBD2. The length of the CDR3 is 18 residues. Germline CDR1 and CDR2: SGHNT and YENEEA. Unmatched junction bases numbered 12, after V lost 5 bases and J lost 0 bases. The CDR3 is CASSRWIAGEDSTDTQYL. CDR3 coding DNA: TGTGCCAGCAGCCGTTGGATAGCGGGAGAAGATAGCACAGATACGCAGTATCTT.

The chain recombines TRBV6-5 with TRBJ2-4; D is unclear. The CDR3 consists of 15 residues. V was trimmed by 8 bases and J by 11 bases, leaving 25 bases between them. CDR1 MNHEY and CDR2 SVGAGI come from the germline V gene. CDR3 coding DNA: TGTGCCAGCCGAGGCACTATGTTAGCCAAAACCTTTCAGTACTTC. This gives the protein CASRGTMLAKTFQYF.

Of note for this clonotype: The junction shows a germline mismatch at one end, possibly a read error. The V call is TRBV4-1, the J call TRBJ2-2; no firm D call. The CDR3 covers 17 residues. Germline assignment: CDR1 MGHRA and CDR2 YSYEKL. The CDR3 DNA sequence: TGCGCCAGCAACCAAGTAGACATGGGATTTCCGACCTGGAAGCTGTTTTTT. It yields the protein CASNQVDMGFPTWKLFF.

The genes are TRBV20-1 and TRBJ2-5, with D possibly being TRBD2 (7 bases). This CDR3 contains 14 residues. V gave up 5 bases and J gave up 5 bases, with 18 bases separating them. The V gene's germline CDR1 is DFQATT and CDR2 SNEGSKA (reference sequence). CDR3 amino acids: CSAWGGASRETQYF. For the CDR3, the DNA is TGCAGTGCTTGGGGGGGGGCTAGCCGGGAGACCCAGTACTTC.

Only a few counts were recorded for this clonotype. One base away lies a much larger clone, so this may be a sequencing read error. The CDR3: CASSVTGDTQYF. For the CDR3, the DNA is TGTGCCAGCAGTGTGACAGGGGATACGCAGTATTTT. J is TRBJ2-3 and V is TRBV6-1; 7 bases align to TRBD1. Germline-derived CDR1 and CDR2 are MNHNS and SASEGT. The CDR3 is 12 amino acids. V was clipped by 4 bases and J by 6 bases; unmatched bases: 1.

Points on this clonotype: The junction and the germline gene differ at one end; a read error may be behind it. V usage is TRBV12-3 or TRBV12-4 and J usage is TRBJ2-2; a weak D match, TRBD1 (6 bases). This CDR3 comprises 15 residues. In DNA form, the CDR3 reads TGTGCCAGCAGTTTAAGGCAGGGGAACACCGGGGAGCCGTTATTT. Translated: CASSLRQGNTGEPLF.

This clonotype was recorded at least ten times. The chain joins TRBV29-1 to TRBJ2-3, with 8 bases fitting TRBD2. CDR1 is SQVTM and CDR2 is ANQGSEA in the germline V gene. The CDR3 runs 15 residues. J was trimmed by 7 bases and V by 5 bases; bases with no gene match: 14. CDR3 in DNA: TGCAGCGTTCACTCGGGGGGGACTAACCTCTATACGCAGTATTTT. Protein product: CSVHSGGTNLYTQYF.

The gene calls are TRBV27 and TRBJ2-1; D might be TRBD1 or TRBD2, each matching 5 bases. V shed 4 bases and J shed 6 bases, with 13 bases lying between them. CDR1 is MNHEY, CDR2 SMNVEV, per germline (reference sequence). The CDR3 has 14 residues. The CDR3 spells CASSSPQRGNEQFF. The CDR3 nucleotides read TGTGCCAGCAGTTCTCCCCAGAGGGGCAATGAGCAGTTCTTC.

This clonotype was recorded only once. This chain joins TRBV5-1 and TRBJ2-6; tentatively, D is TRBD1 (6 bases). Trimming removed 3 bases from V and 0 bases from J, with 16 bases in between. Looked up from germline, CDR1 is SGHRS and CDR2 is YFSETQ. The CDR3 loop spans 18 amino acids. The CDR3 coding sequence is TGCGCCAGCAGCTCTCCGACAGGTACAAGCTCTGGGGCCAACGTCCTGACTTTC. Residues: CASSSPTGTSSGANVLTF.

V gene TRBV7-8 combines with J gene TRBJ2-1; maybe TRBD2 (6 bases). Trimming stripped 8 bases from V and 4 bases from J, with 21 bases between. This CDR3 is 16 amino acids long. CDR1 SGHVS and CDR2 FQNEAQ come from the germline V gene. CDR3 sequence: CASGLGRLSFYNEQFF. For the CDR3, the DNA is TGTGCCAGCGGCCTCGGGAGACTATCCTTTTACAATGAGCAGTTCTTC.

Ten or more counts support this clonotype. V and J are TRBV12-3 or TRBV12-4 and TRBJ2-1, with D perhaps matching TRBD2 (7 bases). The V and J ends lost 6 bases and 5 bases respectively, with 17 bases between them. The CDR3 extends over 15 amino acids. CDR3 coding DNA: TGTGCCAGCAGCACAAGGGGGGGGGTTCACAATGAGCAGTTCTTC. This gives the protein CASSTRGGVHNEQFF.

As concerns this clonotype: The final CDR3 position lacks the conserved phenylalanine or tryptophan, pointing to a likely read error. This rearrangement joins TRBV7-8 to TRBJ2-4, with a weak D call TRBD2 (5 bases). V lost 5 bases to trimming and J lost 3 bases, with 17 bases between them. The CDR3 consists of 16 residues. Per germline, CDR1 SGHVS and CDR2 FQNEAQ. CDR3 loop: CASSPSRELVKNIQYL. Written as DNA, the CDR3 is TGTGCCAGCAGCCCCTCTCGGGAATTGGTCAAAAACATTCAGTACTTA.

Notes on this clonotype: A much bigger clone sits one base away, suggesting this may be a read error. The chain has TRBV7-9 and TRBJ1-2, with TRBD1 matching over 7 bases. Germline loops: CDR1 SEHNR, CDR2 FQNEAQ (reference sequence). This CDR3 comprises 14 residues. This chain's CDR3 is CVSSPPGQYYGYTF. DNA for the CDR3: TGTGTCAGCAGCCCCCCGGGACAGTACTATGGCTACACCTTC.

In the case of this clonotype: Lacking the conserved final phenylalanine or tryptophan, this CDR3 likely reflects a read error. Here the CDR3 reads CASTDNYNEQFL. The CDR3 DNA sequence: TGTGCCAGCACCGACAACTACAATGAGCAGTTCCTC. J is TRBJ2-1 and V is TRBV6-2 or TRBV6-3; unclear D gene. Germline V gene sequence: CDR1 MNHEY, CDR2 SVGEGT. This CDR3 comprises 12 residues. Trimming pared 7 bases from V and 3 bases from J, leaving 7 bases between.

As to this clonotype: A single base separates this from a much larger clone, so it may be a read error. V and J are TRBV13 and TRBJ1-4, with D possibly matching TRBD1 (6 bases). The length of the CDR3 is 15 residues. Trimming cost V 2 bases and J 10 bases, with 17 bases left between them. Germline V gene sequence: CDR1 PRHDT, CDR2 FYEKMQ (reference sequence). This CDR3 reads CASSLSGTWTVKLFF. DNA for the CDR3: TGTGCCAGCAGCTTATCCGGGACATGGACCGTAAAACTGTTTTTT.

In the case of this clonotype: The missing conserved phenylalanine or tryptophan at the end of this CDR3 makes a read error likely. The chain uses TRBV11-2 and TRBJ2-2, with D unclear. The CDR3 consists of 13 residues. Germline CDR1 is SGHAT and CDR2 is FQNNGV. The V end lost 8 bases, the J end lost 6 bases, and 13 bases lay between the germline ends. CDR3 loop: CASRSRGAGELFL. The DNA for the CDR3 is TGTGCCAGCCGCTCAAGAGGTGCCGGGGAGCTGTTTCTT.

This clonotype was seen repeatedly, ten times or more. CDR3: CASSQGYSGPTYEQYF. The CDR3 DNA is TGCGCCAGCAGCCAAGGGTATTCGGGACCCACCTACGAGCAGTACTTC. The chain joins TRBV4-1 to TRBJ2-7, with D perhaps assigned TRBD1 or TRBD2 (5 bases each). This CDR3 is built from 16 residues. The V gene lost 1 base and the J gene lost 2 bases, with 15 bases spanning the gap. Germline values: CDR1 MGHRA, CDR2 YSYEKL.

Worth noting for this clonotype: At one boundary the junction diverges from the germline segment, which might be a read error. The chain joins TRBV6-5 to TRBJ1-1; D remains ambiguous. This CDR3 has 13 amino acids. Germline-derived CDR1 and CDR2 are MNHEY and SVGAGI. As DNA, the CDR3 is TGTGTCAGCACCCCCCCGGAACTTACGATGTCTTTCTTT. This codes for CVSTPPELTMSFF.

A note on this clonotype: A much bigger clone sits one base away, suggesting this may be a read error. CDR3 DNA sequence: TGTGCCAGCGTGGGTGTAGCGAACACCATATATTTT. Translating it yields CASVGVANTIYF. This chain joins TRBV14 and TRBJ1-3; no clear D. The germline V gene encodes CDR1 SGHDN and CDR2 FVKESK. Trimming shortened V by 8 bases and J by 7 bases, and 12 bases separated the two germline ends. The CDR3 consists of 12 residues.

This clonotype was picked up a small number of times. The chain recombines TRBV2 with TRBJ1-1; D is ambiguous. V dropped 6 bases and J dropped 1 base, with 9 bases sitting between them. The CDR3 is 13 residues long. Germline-derived CDR1 and CDR2 are SNHLY and FYNNEI. CDR3 sequence: CASRLIQNTEAFF. DNA of the CDR3: TGTGCCAGCAGACTAATACAGAACACTGAAGCTTTCTTT.

In the case of this clonotype: Lacking the conserved final phenylalanine or tryptophan, this CDR3 likely reflects a read error. This chain connects TRBV5-4 to TRBJ1-1, with D unresolved. Between the trimmed V and J ends, which lost 4 bases and 7 bases, there was a span of 14 bases. The CDR3 length is 13 residues. Germline CDR1 and CDR2: SGHNT and YYREEE (reference sequence). The CDR3 spells CASSPQTEVEAFY. DNA for the CDR3: TGTGCCAGCAGCCCCCAAACAGAAGTTGAAGCTTTCTAT.

In regard to this clonotype: A much bigger clone sits one base away, suggesting this may be a read error. This rearrangement joins TRBV30 to TRBJ1-4; D is uncertain. Germline V lookup: CDR1 GTSNPN, CDR2 SVGIG (reference sequence). This CDR3 contains 13 residues. The CDR3 sequence: CAWRPKTGEILFF. CDR3 sequence (DNA): TGTGCCTGGAGACCTAAGACCGGTGAAATACTGTTTTTT.

As to this clonotype: The junction departs from the called germline gene at one end, perhaps through a read error. This chain connects TRBV4-1 to TRBJ2-1; either TRBD1 or TRBD2 may supply D (6 bases each). In germline, CDR1 is MGHRA, CDR2 YSYEKL. This CDR3 contains 15 residues. The DNA for the CDR3 is TGCACCAGCAGGTCCAGGGGACTTGGTACTCATGAGCATTTCTTC. This translates into CTSRSRGLGTHEHFF.